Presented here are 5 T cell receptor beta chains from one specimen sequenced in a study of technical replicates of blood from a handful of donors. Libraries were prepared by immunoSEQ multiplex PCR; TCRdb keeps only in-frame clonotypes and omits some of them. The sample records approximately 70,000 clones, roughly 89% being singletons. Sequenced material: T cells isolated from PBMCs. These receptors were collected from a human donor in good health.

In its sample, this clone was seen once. The CDR3 DNA follows: TGTGCCAGCAGCTTGCTGGAGGCCCACGGGAATGAGCAGTTCTTC. Its translation is CASSLLEAHGNEQFF. The rearrangement joins TRBV5-6 to TRBJ2-1; D is possibly TRBD2 (5 bases). Germline V gives CDR1 SGHDT, CDR2 YYEEEE. The V and J ends lost 1 base and 7 bases respectively, with 15 bases between them. The CDR3 extends over 15 amino acids.

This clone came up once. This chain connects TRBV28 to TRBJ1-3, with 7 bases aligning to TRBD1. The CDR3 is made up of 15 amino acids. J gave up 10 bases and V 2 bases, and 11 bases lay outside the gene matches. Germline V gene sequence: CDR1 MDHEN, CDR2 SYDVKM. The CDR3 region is CASSLNRDRVTTIYF. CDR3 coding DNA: TGTGCCAGCAGTTTAAACAGGGACAGAGTAACGACCATATATTTT.

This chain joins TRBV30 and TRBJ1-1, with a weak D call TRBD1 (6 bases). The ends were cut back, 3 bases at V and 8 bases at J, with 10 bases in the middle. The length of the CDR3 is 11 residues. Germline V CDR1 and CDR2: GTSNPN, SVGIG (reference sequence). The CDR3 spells CAWRGTNEAFF. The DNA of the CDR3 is TGTGCCTGGAGGGGGACAAACGAAGCTTTCTTT.

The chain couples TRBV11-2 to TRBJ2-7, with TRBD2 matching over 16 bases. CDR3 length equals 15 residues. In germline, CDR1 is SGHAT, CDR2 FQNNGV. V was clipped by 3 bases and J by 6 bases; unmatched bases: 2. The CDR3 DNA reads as TGTGCCAGCAGCTTTGGGACTAGCGGGAGGGGCGAGCAGTACTTC. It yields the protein CASSFGTSGRGEQYF.

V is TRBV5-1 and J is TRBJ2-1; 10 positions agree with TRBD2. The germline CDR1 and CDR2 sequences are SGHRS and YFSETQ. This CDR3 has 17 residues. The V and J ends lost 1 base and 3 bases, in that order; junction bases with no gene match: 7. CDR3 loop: CASSLWELAGGYNEQFF. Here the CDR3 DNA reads TGCGCCAGCAGCTTGTGGGAATTAGCGGGAGGCTACAATGAGCAGTTCTTC. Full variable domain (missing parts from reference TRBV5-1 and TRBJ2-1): KAGVTQTPRYLIKTRGQQVTLSCSPISGHRSVSWYQQTPGQGLQFLFEYFSETQRNKGNFPGRFSGRQFSNSRSEMNVSTLELGDSALYLCASSLWELAGGYNEQFFGPGTRLTVL.